Listed below are T cell receptor beta chains from one sample, sequenced in a study of shared clonotypes between healthy human individuals. This table comes from immunoSEQ multiplex PCR, and its TCRdb copy is limited to in-frame clones, with some not included. Here the sample spans some 490,000 clones, approximately 81% being singletons. Sequencing was carried out using PBMCs. The receptors were sampled from a woman in her forties in good health. Some clones in this sample may be carry-over from other donors' samples. Both conserved end residues are part of each CDR3. The listing skips clone size in some rows; elsewhere it reads once, few, many or a size class.

abundance: NA
v_gene: TRBV28
CDR3aa: CASRRDLDPGTQYF

abundance: NA
v_gene: TRBV6-1
CDR3aa: CASSLMNTEAFF

abundance: NA
v_gene: TRBV4-2
CDR3aa: CASSQDRGRTNEKLFF

abundance: once
v_gene: TRBV5-1
CDR3aa: CASSLGPDGRDYTF

abundance: NA
v_gene: TRBV11-2
CDR3aa: CASSPLTSGRAEQFF

abundance: NA
v_gene: TRBV29-1
CDR3aa: CSVDEDRVGYTQYF

abundance: NA
v_gene: TRBV10-3
CDR3aa: CAICRDSDQPQHF

abundance: NA
v_gene: TRBV19
CDR3aa: CARGKTNEKLFF

abundance: NA
v_gene: TRBV2
CDR3aa: CASIGTGIGQYF

abundance: NA
v_gene: TRBV5-4
CDR3aa: CASSRTGFNEKLFF

abundance: once
v_gene: TRBV4-2
CDR3aa: CASSQTTSSYEQYF

abundance: NA
v_gene: TRBV4-2
CDR3aa: CASSKGDTHTNTEAFF

abundance: many
v_gene: TRBV4-2
CDR3aa: CASSQGQGQGFEKLFF

abundance: NA
v_gene: TRBV5-5
CDR3aa: CASSLGGLAGGVEQYF

abundance: NA
v_gene: TRBV18
CDR3aa: CASSPSRGPEPYEQYF

abundance: NA
v_gene: TRBV2
CDR3aa: CASRRLVNTEAFF

abundance: NA
v_gene: TRBV11-2
CDR3aa: CASSLALGQYIYF

abundance: NA
v_gene: TRBV25-1
CDR3aa: CASSIGARSYEQYF

abundance: few
v_gene: TRBV18
CDR3aa: CASSPGSQFDEQYF

abundance: NA
v_gene: TRBV29-1
CDR3aa: CSVEGLAGYNEQFF

abundance: NA
v_gene: TRBV10-3
CDR3aa: CATASGRAVNTDTQYF

abundance: NA
v_gene: TRBV29-1
CDR3aa: CSVGGLAGGYAGSDTQYF

abundance: NA
v_gene: TRBV28
CDR3aa: CASSSPGRLTSYEQYF

abundance: NA
v_gene: TRBV4-1
CDR3aa: CASRQGQGAAQETQYF

abundance: NA
v_gene: TRBV28
CDR3aa: CASSSALGQAGNTIYF

abundance: NA
v_gene: TRBV5-1
CDR3aa: CASSLTSQGSHFGYTF

abundance: NA
v_gene: TRBV6-4
CDR3aa: CASSDSGDYNEQFF

abundance: NA
v_gene: TRBV28
CDR3aa: CASRPTSTDTQYF

abundance: NA
v_gene: TRBV15
CDR3aa: CATSRDEVAANQPQHF